Below are 14 T cell receptor beta chains sequenced from a single sample in a study of blood T cell repertoires in COVID-19. The repertoire was sequenced with immunoSEQ multiplex PCR; TCRdb's copy has only in-frame clones and lacks some. The sample holds about 260,000 clones; 75% to 95% are singletons and the top ten take approximately 2.6%. Input material: peripheral blood. The receptor set was obtained from a person under 35 with COVID-19, enrolled during active disease.

V gene TRBV11-3 combines with J gene TRBJ1-1; 7 bases line up with TRBD1. V trimming: 6 bases; J trimming: 3 bases; junction bases outside the gene matches: 4. The CDR3 runs 13 residues. Germline CDR1 reads SGHNT; CDR2 reads YENEEA. The CDR3 here is CASSKTGYTEAFF. As DNA, the CDR3 is TGTGCCAGCAGTAAGACAGGGTACACTGAAGCTTTCTTT.

The chain recombines TRBV5-1 with TRBJ2-1; the match to TRBD1 covers 8 bases. The CDR3 is 15 amino acids. After removal of 1 base from V and 6 bases from J, the junction contained 6 bases not matched to a gene. The V gene's germline CDR1 is SGHRS and CDR2 YFSETQ. In nucleotides, the CDR3 is TGCGCCAGCAGCTTGAGCGGACAGGGAGGCAATGAGCAGTTCTTC. Translation gives CASSLSGQGGNEQFF. The entire variable domain, with the rest obtained from reference TRBV5-1 and TRBJ2-1, is as follows: KAGVTQTPRYLIKTRGQQVTLSCSPISGHRSVSWYQQTPGQGLQFLFEYFSETQRNKGNFPGRFSGRQFSNSRSEMNVSTLELGDSALYLCASSLSGQGGNEQFFGPGTRLTVL.

The chain links TRBV19 to TRBJ1-2, with 9 positions matching TRBD1. V dropped 5 bases and J dropped 6; count of bases not matched to a gene: 7. Per the germline V gene, CDR1 is LNHDA and CDR2 is SQIVND (reference sequence). The CDR3 consists of 14 residues. The CDR3 sequence: CASSPSQGADGYTF. DNA for the CDR3: TGTGCCAGTAGTCCTTCACAGGGGGCAGATGGCTACACCTTC.

V usage is TRBV11-2 and J usage is TRBJ1-2, with a weak D call TRBD1 (5 bases). Deletions cut 5 bases from V and 6 bases from J, with 13 bases between. Germline V gene data show CDR1 as SGHAT and CDR2 as FQNNGV. This CDR3 is 13 amino acids long. CDR3 in DNA: TGTGCCAGCAGCCCTTGGGGGGTAAATGGCTACACCTTC. Translation: CASSPWGVNGYTF.

This clone has just a few counts. The CDR3, as DNA: TGCGCCAGCCATAGGGGGAGAACAGGGTTCAATGAGCAGTTCTTC. This translates into CASHRGRTGFNEQFF. The chain links TRBV5-1 to TRBJ2-1; the D gene is possibly TRBD1 (6 bases). The V end lost 7 bases, the J end lost 6 bases, and 20 bases lay between the germline ends. The CDR3 totals 15 residues. Germline V lookup: CDR1 SGHRS, CDR2 YFSETQ.

The chain links TRBV13 to TRBJ2-1; 7 bases are shared with TRBD2. The CDR3 is made up of 19 amino acids. In germline, CDR1 is PRHDT, CDR2 FYEKMQ (reference sequence). J gave up 1 base and V 5 bases, and 17 bases lay outside the gene matches. The CDR3 nucleotides read TGTGCCAGCAGCGAGGGCCGAGGGGTGGCGGGAGATTCCTACAATGAGCAGTTCTTC. Translating it yields CASSEGRGVAGDSYNEQFF.

The V and J genes are TRBV4-1 and TRBJ1-3, with D hard to call. V lost 3 bases to trimming and J lost 0 bases, with 12 bases between them. Germline V lookup: CDR1 MGHRA, CDR2 YSYEKL. The length of the CDR3 is 16 residues. The CDR3 DNA reads TGCGCCAGCAGCCACCCCTCGCGGCCCTCTGGAAACACCATATATTTT. Protein sequence: CASSHPSRPSGNTIYF.

This clone showed up just once. The chain couples TRBV5-4 to TRBJ2-7; 13 bases map to TRBD2. Per the germline V gene, CDR1 is SGHNT and CDR2 is YYREEE (reference sequence). The V gene end was trimmed by 4 bases and the J gene end by 6 bases; junction bases not matched to a gene: 4. The CDR3 spans 14 residues. This chain's CDR3 is CASSTGTSGTEQYF. The CDR3 DNA follows: TGTGCCAGCAGCACTGGGACTAGCGGGACCGAGCAGTACTTC.

The rearrangement links TRBV27 to TRBJ1-3; the match to TRBD1 covers 11 bases. Germline lookup yields CDR1 MNHEY and CDR2 SMNVEV (reference sequence). V lost 1 base to trimming and J lost 0 bases; unmatched junction nucleotides: 5. The CDR3 length is 18 residues. CDR3 sequence reads: CASSLWGTGGNSGNTIYF. DNA of the CDR3: TGTGCCAGCAGTTTATGGGGGACAGGGGGTAACTCTGGAAACACCATATATTTT.

The V gene is TRBV2, the J gene TRBJ2-3, with 15 bases aligning to TRBD2. With V trimmed by 2 bases and J by 3 bases, 6 bases remained unmatched. The CDR3 spans 18 residues. Germline assignment: CDR1 SNHLY and CDR2 FYNNEI. The CDR3 is CASSEIGLAGGPTDTQYF. CDR3 in DNA: TGTGCCAGCAGTGAAATCGGACTAGCGGGAGGGCCTACAGATACGCAGTATTTT.

The J gene is TRBJ2-1, the V gene TRBV10-1; 9 bases agree with TRBD2. CDR3 size: 17 residues. Germline CDR1 is WNHNN and CDR2 is SYGVQD (reference sequence). V was clipped by 0 bases and J by 9 bases; unmatched bases: 12. The CDR3 sequence is CASSESITLAGIGEQFF. CDR3 nucleotide sequence: TGCGCCAGCAGTGAGTCGATTACCCTAGCGGGAATTGGTGAGCAGTTCTTC.

This chain joins TRBV9 and TRBJ1-5, with D possibly matching TRBD1 (5 bases). V lost 2 bases, J lost 4 bases, and 13 bases lay in between. The V gene's germline CDR1 is SGDLS and CDR2 YYNGEE. The CDR3 consists of 15 residues. The CDR3: CASSVSAGWNQPQHF. The CDR3, as DNA: TGTGCCAGCAGCGTCTCGGCAGGGTGGAATCAGCCCCAGCATTTT.

The chain combines TRBV27 with TRBJ1-1; weak D call: TRBD1 (6 bases). Per the germline V gene, CDR1 is MNHEY and CDR2 is SMNVEV (reference sequence). Trimming pared 9 bases from V and 8 bases from J, leaving 19 bases between. The CDR3 is 13 residues long. CDR3 amino acids: CASRGYSPSEAFF. The CDR3 region has the DNA TGTGCCAGTAGGGGGTACAGCCCATCGGAAGCTTTCTTT.

The V and J genes are TRBV5-6 and TRBJ1-2; TRBD1 aligns across 9 bases. Unmatched junction bases numbered 5, after V lost 4 bases and J lost 4 bases. This CDR3 has 14 residues. Germline values: CDR1 SGHDT, CDR2 YYEEEE. CDR3 DNA: TGTGCCAGCAGCCCCTTACAGGGGGCCTATGGCTACACCTTC. This gives the protein CASSPLQGAYGYTF.